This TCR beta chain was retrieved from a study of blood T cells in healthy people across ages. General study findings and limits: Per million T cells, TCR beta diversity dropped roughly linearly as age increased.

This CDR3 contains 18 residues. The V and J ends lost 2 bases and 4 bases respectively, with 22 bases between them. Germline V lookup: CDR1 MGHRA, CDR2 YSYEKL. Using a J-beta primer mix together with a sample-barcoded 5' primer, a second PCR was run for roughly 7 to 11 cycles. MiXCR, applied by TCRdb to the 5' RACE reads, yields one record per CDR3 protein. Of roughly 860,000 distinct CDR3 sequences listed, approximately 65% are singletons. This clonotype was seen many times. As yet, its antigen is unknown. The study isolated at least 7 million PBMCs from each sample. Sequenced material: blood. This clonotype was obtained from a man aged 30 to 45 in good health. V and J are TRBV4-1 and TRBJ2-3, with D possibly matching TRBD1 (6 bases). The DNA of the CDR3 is TGCGCCAGCAGCCAACCACCCCTCCGGCAGGGGAGTTCAGATACGCAGTATTTT. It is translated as CASSQPPLRQGSSDTQYF.